Listed here are 17 T cell receptor beta chains from one sample, sequenced in a study of shared clonotypes between healthy human individuals. Profiled with immunoSEQ multiplex PCR; TCRdb holds only in-frame clones, not every one. The sample holds about 670,000 clones, approximately 79% seen once. Material for sequencing was memory CD4+ T cells sorted from blood. The subset: CD45RA-negative fraction. All receptors come from a woman under 40 in good health.

V usage is TRBV2 and J usage is TRBJ1-5; D gene unclear. The CDR3 spans 13 residues. Between the trimmed V and J ends, which lost 6 bases and 4 bases, there was a span of 10 bases. Germline loops: CDR1 SNHLY, CDR2 FYNNEI. This chain's CDR3 is CASRKGPNQPQHF. The CDR3 nucleotides read TGTGCCAGCAGGAAGGGTCCAAATCAGCCCCAGCATTTT.

V gene TRBV6-4 combines with J gene TRBJ2-7; D possibly matches TRBD1 or TRBD2 (7 bases each). Looked up from germline, CDR1 is MRHNA and CDR2 is SNTAGT. CDR3 length: 13 residues. The V end was cut by 6 bases, the J end by 6 bases, with 15 bases between. The DNA for the CDR3 is TGTGCCAGCAGAGGTCTCAGGGGGGGCGAGCAGTACTTC. This sequence encodes CASRGLRGGEQYF.

The chain uses TRBV29-1 and TRBJ2-7; 7 bases line up with TRBD1. This CDR3 comprises 14 residues. Germline V gives CDR1 SQVTM, CDR2 ANQGSEA. With 5 bases clipped from V and 0 bases from J, the junction kept 7 bases outside the gene matches. CDR3 loop: CSVLPQGSSYEQYF. In nucleotides, the CDR3 is TGCAGCGTTCTTCCACAGGGGAGCTCCTACGAGCAGTACTTC.

Regarding this clone: A far larger clone lies a single base away; this is likely a read error. Other DNA sequences from this sample encode an identical CDR3 as well. The J gene is TRBJ2-7, the V gene TRBV7-2; 7 nucleotides agree with TRBD2. Per the germline V gene, CDR1 is SGHTA and CDR2 is FQGNSA. V lost 5 bases to trimming and J lost 0 bases; unmatched junction nucleotides: 4. There are 14 residues in the CDR3. The CDR3 loop is CASSTQRDSYEQYF. Written as DNA, the CDR3 is TGTGCCAGCAGCACACAGCGGGACTCCTACGAGCAGTACTTC.

V gene TRBV6-1 combines with J gene TRBJ1-2, with D tentatively TRBD1 (6 bases). The length of the CDR3 is 15 residues. Trimming took 2 bases from V and 4 from J, leaving 14 bases between them. CDR1 is MNHNS, CDR2 SASEGT, per germline. CDR3 loop: CASSELDRISYGYTF. DNA of the CDR3: TGTGCCAGCAGTGAACTCGACAGGATCAGCTATGGCTACACCTTC.

The sample holds a few counts of this clone. The V call is TRBV2, the J call TRBJ1-2; D uncertain. Germline CDR1 is SNHLY and CDR2 is FYNNEI. This CDR3 has 14 residues. V was shortened by 2 bases and J by 5 bases, with 12 bases between the two germline ends. The CDR3, as DNA: TGTGCCAGCAGTGAACTGTCGGCGGATTATGGCTACACCTTC. Amino acids: CASSELSADYGYTF.

This clone has only a few counts. The chain joins TRBV18 to TRBJ2-5; 12 bases fit TRBD2. The CDR3 is 16 amino acids. In germline, CDR1 is KGHSH, CDR2 LQKENI. Losses at the gene ends were 3 bases for V and 6 bases for J; bases not matched to a gene: 8. CDR3 nucleotides: TGTGCCAGCTCACCCCCCCTAGCGGGAGGGCACCAGACCCAGTACTTC. Translation gives CASSPPLAGGHQTQYF.

This clone appeared a few times. V is TRBV19 and J is TRBJ2-2; D unresolved. Germline CDR1 and CDR2: LNHDA and SQIVND (reference sequence). The CDR3 spans 14 residues. Trimming took 5 bases from V and 4 from J, leaving 11 bases between them. CDR3 coding DNA: TGTGCCAGTAGTGGGCGGTCGAGCACCGGGGAGCTGTTTTTT. Translating it yields CASSGRSSTGELFF.

This clone was observed a handful of times. The rearrangement links TRBV2 to TRBJ2-1; D possibly corresponds to TRBD2 (6 bases). Germline CDR1 SNHLY, CDR2 FYNNEI. The V end was cut by 4 bases, the J end by 2 bases, with 6 bases between. The CDR3 sequence is 13 residues long. The chain's CDR3 is CASSGTTYNEQFF. DNA of the CDR3: TGTGCCAGCAGTGGGACTACCTACAATGAGCAGTTCTTC.

The chain has TRBV30 and TRBJ1-1; TRBD1 matches 7 bases. J was trimmed by 3 bases and V by 2 bases; bases with no gene match: 3. CDR1 and CDR2 (germline): GTSNPN, SVGIG (reference sequence). The CDR3 totals 13 residues. As DNA, the CDR3 is TGTGCCTGGAGTAAAACAGGGGACACTGAAGCTTTCTTT. Translation gives CAWSKTGDTEAFF.

This clone came up a few times. The CDR3: CASTHGVTGELFF. The CDR3 region has the DNA TGTGCCAGCACCCACGGGGTCACCGGGGAGCTGTTTTTT. The chain links TRBV28 to TRBJ2-2; D may be TRBD2 (5 bases). Germline V lookup: CDR1 MDHEN, CDR2 SYDVKM. Trimming left V 7 bases short and J 4 bases short, with 10 bases between. This CDR3 region has 13 residues.

V usage is TRBV7-9 and J usage is TRBJ1-1; 7 nucleotides line up with TRBD1. The CDR3 runs to 17 residues. CDR1 is SEHNR, CDR2 FQNEAQ, per germline (reference sequence). The junction had 8 bases not matched to a gene; V was cut back by 1 base and J by 0 bases. CDR3 sequence (DNA): TGTGCCAGCAGCTTAGGGGGGGACAGCCGAATGAACACTGAAGCTTTCTTT. Amino acids: CASSLGGDSRMNTEAFF.

This chain links TRBV5-4 with TRBJ1-1; TRBD1 matches 10 bases. CDR1 is SGHNT and CDR2 is YYREEE in the germline V gene (reference sequence). Trimming cost V 6 bases and J 6 bases; bases outside gene matches: 5. The CDR3 is 13 residues long. CDR3 sequence: CASNRDRGPEAFF. The CDR3 nucleotides are TGTGCCAGCAACCGGGACAGGGGTCCTGAAGCTTTCTTT.

The chain recombines TRBV12-1 with TRBJ2-7. TRBV12-1 is tagged as a pseudogene. The CDR3 contains 16 residues. The DNA of the CDR3 is TGTGCCAGCAGCCCACGCTGCCTACCAGTCCCTTACGAGCAGTACTTC. As protein: CASSPRCLPVPYEQYF.

J is TRBJ1-1 and V is TRBV6-1; no clear D. V gave up 1 base and J gave up 3 bases, with 15 bases separating them. Germline assignment: CDR1 MNHNS and CDR2 SASEGT. The CDR3 is 16 residues long. CDR3 residues: CASSEEPIWLDTEAFF. CDR3 coding DNA: TGTGCCAGCAGTGAAGAACCAATCTGGTTGGACACTGAAGCTTTCTTT.

The J gene is TRBJ1-5, the V gene TRBV13; 7 nucleotides match TRBD1. The ends lost 5 bases at V and 6 bases at J; junction bases unmatched: 7. This CDR3 is built from 14 residues. Per the germline V gene, CDR1 is PRHDT and CDR2 is FYEKMQ (reference sequence). The CDR3 is CASSVQGVSQPQHF. As DNA, the CDR3 is TGTGCCAGCAGCGTCCAGGGGGTGAGTCAGCCCCAGCATTTT.

This clone appeared a few times. This chain joins TRBV5-1 and TRBJ1-2; 10 bases align to TRBD1. CDR3 length: 15 amino acids. After removal of 6 bases from V and 4 bases from J, the junction contained 9 bases not matched to a gene. CDR1 is SGHRS, CDR2 YFSETQ, per germline. CDR3 residues: CASTPGQGDIYGYTF. CDR3 DNA sequence: TGCGCCAGCACTCCAGGACAGGGGGATATCTATGGCTACACCTTC.